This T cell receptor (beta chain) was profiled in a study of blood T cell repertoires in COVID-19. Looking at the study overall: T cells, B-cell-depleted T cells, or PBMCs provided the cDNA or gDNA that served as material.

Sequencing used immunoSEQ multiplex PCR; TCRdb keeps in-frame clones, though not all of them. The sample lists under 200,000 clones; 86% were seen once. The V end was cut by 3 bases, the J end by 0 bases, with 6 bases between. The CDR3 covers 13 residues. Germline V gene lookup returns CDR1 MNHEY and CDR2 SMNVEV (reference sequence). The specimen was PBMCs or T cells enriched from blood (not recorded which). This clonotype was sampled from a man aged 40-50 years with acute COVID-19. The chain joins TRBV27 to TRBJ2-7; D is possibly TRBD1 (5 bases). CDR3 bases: TGTGCCAGCAGTTTTCAGGGCTCCTACGAGCAGTACTTC. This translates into CASSFQGSYEQYF.